This record covers a single TCR beta chain. This clonotype has more than one count but fewer than ten. What antigen it recognizes has not been identified. Base qualities were left out, and no much larger clone turns up one base away. This sample was taken from a study of CD8 T cells in ankylosing spondylitis (dated by TCRdb to about 2017). For the wider study: The study set out to find disease-linked TCR variants by profiling T cell receptor beta repertoires in ankylosing spondylitis patients and healthy donors. The full study cohort comprised around 23 ankylosing spondylitis patients and over a hundred healthy donors. Peripheral blood was sampled, and synovial fluid was additionally collected from ankylosing spondylitis patients. On the study overall, not on this receptor specifically: A CD8+ phenotype was shown by the disease-linked clones, which were found at relatively low frequencies in peripheral blood. Some motif variants were previously reported in synovial fluid and blood of reactive arthritis patients, suggesting common disease-initiation mechanisms. Blood from ankylosing spondylitis patients appeared to be characterized by a TCR beta motif composed of eight or nine highly homologous amino acid variants. The disease-linked clones were reported to be significantly enriched in matched synovial fluid samples from ankylosing spondylitis patients.

Sequencing was performed on an Illumina HiSeq 2500. Quantitative 5'-RACE with molecular barcodes was the method used to prepare the TCR beta libraries. Concerning the study's data processing: A new computational method based on a probabilistic model of VDJ rearrangement was used to identify disease-linked TCR variants. TCRdb trimmed the raw reads at Q25, called clones with MiXCR and kept productive beta chains. Entries are consolidated by CDR3 protein sequence, retaining the most common genes and DNA. These V and J calls rely on TCRdb rather than the paper's analysis. This sample gives around 300,000 distinct CDR3 sequences in total; roughly 20% of them show up just once. The leading ten clones occupy approximately 3.7% of the sample. Sequencing was carried out using blood, either unsorted or a sorted T cell fraction (not recorded which). The TCR was taken from a female donor with ankylosing spondylitis or in good health (not recorded which).

The CDR3 sequence is CASSAQGYEQYF. The DNA sequence reads TGTGCCAGCAGCGCCCAGGGTTACGAGCAGTACTTC. The rearranged segments are TRBV7-9 and TRBJ2-7, and TRBD1 may be the D gene, going by 5 matching bases. Cut back by 5 bases and 4 bases, the V and J ends lie 9 bases apart. The CDR3 holds 12 amino acids from the cysteine to the phenylalanine. Only the CDR3 part of the read is kept: 36 bases, read in frame from the first base. CDR1 and CDR2 were assigned from the germline V gene (reference sequence) as SEHNR and FQNEAQ.